This T cell receptor (beta chain) is from a study of blood T cell repertoires in COVID-19. The CDR3 loop spans 13 amino acids. The germline CDR1 and CDR2 sequences are MNHEY and SVGAGI. With V trimmed by 8 bases and J by 7 bases, 7 bases remained unmatched. In the original workflow: Amplification with reference gene primers provided the estimates of nucleated cell counts. Profiled with immunoSEQ multiplex PCR; TCRdb holds only in-frame clones, not every one. That table is the source of V, J and clone size, and D and trimming were worked out from the DNA. The sample includes some 100,000 clones, approximately 90% of them seen just once.

The source is a woman aged 80 or over with active COVID-19. Sequencing was performed on peripheral blood. This chain joins TRBV6-5 and TRBJ1-4; TRBD1 matches at 7 bases. For the CDR3, the DNA is TGTGCCAGCCGCCGGCAGGGGGGTGAAAAACTGTTTTTT. The encoded protein is CASRRQGGEKLFF.